This T cell receptor beta chain was recovered during a study of OX40 agonist ivuxolimab in advanced cancers. Turning to the study itself: Cancers in dose escalation were hepatocellular, melanoma, renal cell and head and neck.

Only in-frame clones appear in the TCRdb table, and some are missing; sequencing was by immunoSEQ multiplex PCR. The repertoire has some 80,000 clones, around nine tenths of them found once; the top ten carry 0.72%. On this clone: Its antigen is not known.

Points from the study as a whole: Near-lowest levels of clonal expansion characterized partial responders at 0.1-3.0 mg/kg. There was clonal expansion of CD4+ and CD8+ blood T cells by week 6 at 0.1 to 3.0 mg/kg.

CDR1 and CDR2 from the germline V gene are MDHEN and SYDVKM. Trimming left V 3 bases short and J 0 bases short, with 12 bases between. CDR3 length: 15 amino acids. The rearrangement uses TRBV28 and TRBJ2-7; no firm D call. The sequence came from an adult with an advanced solid tumor such as melanoma, head and neck, liver or kidney cancer. The sample in question was CD4+ or CD8+ T cells sorted from blood, obtained in a trial of the OX40 agonist ivuxolimab. The CDR3 loop reads CASSFPGSDSYEQYF. Written as DNA, the CDR3 is TGTGCCAGCAGTTTCCCCGGGTCCGACTCCTACGAGCAGTACTTC.